These 24 T cell receptor beta chains were all obtained from the same sample, sequenced in a study of beta chain features in type 1 diabetes. Expressed TCRB transcripts were sequenced, since all the RNA that had been isolated was reverse transcribed. TCRdb's copy holds only in-frame clones and misses some; the assay was immunoSEQ multiplex PCR. The data show a few hundred thousand clones, with roughly 15% seen just once and under 0.02% held by the top ten. Material for sequencing was naive CD4+ T cells from blood. All receptors come from a young woman in good health.

The table lists this clone with a few counts. The chain carries TRBV18 and TRBJ1-1; TRBD1 might be the D (5 bases). Trimming pared 5 bases from V and 5 bases from J, leaving 18 bases between. The CDR3 is made up of 15 amino acids. Germline V CDR1 and CDR2: KGHSH, LQKENI. The CDR3: CASSFQGVEGTEAFF. In DNA, the CDR3 is TGTGCCAGCTCATTCCAGGGCGTGGAGGGGACTGAAGCTTTCTTT.

The chain carries TRBV6-5 and TRBJ2-7; maybe TRBD1 (6 bases). Trimming left V 8 bases short and J 2 bases short, with 13 bases between. The CDR3 is made up of 13 amino acids. Germline V gives CDR1 MNHEY, CDR2 SVGAGI. The CDR3 reads CASSSTGPYEQYF. The CDR3 DNA follows: TGTGCCAGCTCCTCGACAGGTCCCTACGAGCAGTACTTC.

J is TRBJ2-1 and V is TRBV14; the D gene is possibly TRBD2 (6 bases). The CDR3 totals 17 residues. From germline, CDR1 is SGHDN and CDR2 FVKESK. V lost 1 base to trimming and J lost 2 bases, with 15 bases between them. The CDR3 region is CASSQVGGAGPYNEQFF. Written as DNA, the CDR3 is TGTGCCAGCAGCCAAGTTGGAGGGGCAGGACCCTACAATGAGCAGTTCTTC.

This clone came up a few times. V gene TRBV4-2 combines with J gene TRBJ2-1; 7 bases agree with TRBD2. The length of the CDR3 is 16 residues. Germline CDR1 is LGHNA and CDR2 is YNFKEQ. The J segment lost 3 bases and the V segment lost 4 bases, leaving 9 bases of the junction unmatched. The chain's CDR3 is CASSLQGRAVYNEQFF. The CDR3 DNA reads TGTGCCAGCAGCCTTCAAGGGAGGGCGGTCTACAATGAGCAGTTCTTC.

This clone has a handful of counts. The chain combines TRBV5-1 with TRBJ2-5, with a weak D call TRBD2 (6 bases). The ends were cut back, 7 bases at V and 3 bases at J, with 19 bases in the middle. CDR3 size: 15 residues. Germline V lookup: CDR1 SGHRS, CDR2 YFSETQ. CDR3 in DNA: TGCGCCAGCCTCCCCGGGGGAGGTCAGAAAGAGACCCAGTACTTC. Translated, it gives CASLPGGGQKETQYF.

The rearrangement joins TRBV7-9 to TRBJ2-3; 8 positions match TRBD2. V was clipped by 1 base and J by 4 bases; unmatched bases: 7. Germline V lookup: CDR1 SEHNR, CDR2 FQNEAQ (reference sequence). The CDR3 totals 16 residues. CDR3 amino acids: CASSLGRGGSPDTQYF. The DNA for the CDR3 is TGTGCCAGCAGCTTAGGGCGCGGGGGGAGTCCAGATACGCAGTATTTT.

Notes on this clone: Other DNA sequences in this sample translate to the same CDR3. The chain links TRBV30 to TRBJ1-5; tentatively, D is TRBD1 (5 bases). V shed 2 bases and J shed 4 bases, with 9 bases lying between them. The CDR3 is 13 amino acids. The germline V gene has CDR1 GTSNPN and CDR2 SVGIG (reference sequence). The DNA of the CDR3 is TGTGCCTGGAGTCCTCAGGGAAATCAGCCCCAGCATTTT. Translating it yields CAWSPQGNQPQHF. Full variable domain (rest looked up from reference TRBV30 and TRBJ1-5): SQTIHQWPATLVQPVGSPLSLECTVEGTSNPNLYWYRQAAGRGLQLLFYSVGIGQISSEVPQNLSASRPQDRQFILSSKKLLLSDSGFYLCAWSPQGNQPQHFGDGTRLSIL.

This clone was found a few times. The chain couples TRBV27 to TRBJ2-5; 8 bases match TRBD2. Germline V CDR1 and CDR2: MNHEY, SMNVEV (reference sequence). The CDR3 length is 13 residues. Trimming took 2 bases from V and 5 from J; bases not matched to a gene: 1. The CDR3 coding sequence is TGTGCCAGCAGTTTAAGCGGGAGCGAGACCCAGTACTTC. This codes for CASSLSGSETQYF.

A few counts support this clone. V is TRBV29-1 and J is TRBJ1-5; D possibly corresponds to TRBD1 (6 bases). Trimming stripped 7 bases from V and 4 bases from J, with 20 bases between. From germline, CDR1 is SQVTM and CDR2 ANQGSEA. The CDR3 extends over 15 amino acids. CDR3 residues: CSAWDNTSPNQPQHF. CDR3 bases: TGCAGCGCTTGGGACAATACCTCTCCAAATCAGCCCCAGCATTTT.

The chain recombines TRBV30 with TRBJ2-5; D might be TRBD1 (8 bases). CDR1 is GTSNPN, CDR2 SVGIG, per germline (reference sequence). The V and J ends lost 8 bases and 5 bases respectively, with 24 bases between them. This CDR3 region has 15 residues. The chain's CDR3 is CARDRGLPPRETQYF. The CDR3 DNA reads TGTGCCAGAGACAGGGGACTACCCCCACGGGAGACCCAGTACTTC. Full variable domain (rest looked up from reference TRBV30 and TRBJ2-5): SQTIHQWPATLVQPVGSPLSLECTVEGTSNPNLYWYRQAAGRGLQLLFYSVGIGQISSEVPQNLSASRPQDRQFILSSKKLLLSDSGFYLCARDRGLPPRETQYFGPGTRLLVL.

The rearrangement uses TRBV18 and TRBJ2-1; a possible D gene is TRBD1 (6 bases). The CDR3 has 13 residues. The V gene lost 8 bases and the J gene lost 6 bases, with 14 bases spanning the gap. From germline, CDR1 is KGHSH and CDR2 LQKENI. CDR3 sequence: CASAPDSLNEQFF. DNA for the CDR3: TGTGCCAGCGCGCCGGACAGCCTCAATGAGCAGTTCTTC.

In its sample, this clone was seen a few times. The chain combines TRBV29-1 with TRBJ1-2; no clear D. The CDR3 is 11 residues long. Germline V gene sequence: CDR1 SQVTM, CDR2 ANQGSEA. Trimming removed 7 bases at V and 8 bases at J, with 14 bases between. This CDR3 is CSAGGLGGYTF. DNA of the CDR3: TGCAGCGCAGGAGGGCTGGGAGGCTACACCTTC.

V is TRBV5-4 and J is TRBJ1-2; perhaps TRBD1 as D (6 bases). The V gene's germline CDR1 is SGHNT and CDR2 YYREEE (reference sequence). This CDR3 comprises 14 residues. V was shortened by 0 bases and J by 8 bases, with 14 bases between the two germline ends. The CDR3 spells CASSLEAGVGGYTF. In DNA, the CDR3 is TGTGCCAGCAGCTTGGAGGCAGGGGTGGGCGGCTACACCTTC.

The chain links TRBV21-1 to TRBJ1-5; the table's D call of TRBD1 was not tested on the DNA. TRBV21-1 has pseudogene status. This CDR3 is 11 amino acids long. DNA for the CDR3: TGTGCCAGCAGCAGCACCAGGCCCCAGCATTTT. Its protein is CASSSTRPQHF.

Only a few counts were recorded for this clone. J is TRBJ2-5 and V is TRBV30; maybe TRBD2 (6 bases). The CDR3 runs 15 residues. V was shortened by 0 bases and J by 5 bases, with 16 bases between the two germline ends. Germline CDR1 and CDR2: GTSNPN and SVGIG (reference sequence). The CDR3 coding sequence is TGTGCCTGGAGTGTACTAGCCGGGAGCGGGGAGACCCAGTACTTC. This encodes CAWSVLAGSGETQYF.

CDR3 protein: CASSLPRGQTWDYTF. The CDR3 DNA is TGTGCCAGCAGCTTGCCCAGAGGACAGACCTGGGACTACACCTTC. The rearrangement uses TRBV5-4 and TRBJ1-2; tentative D call: TRBD1 (6 bases). CDR1 is SGHNT, CDR2 YYREEE, per germline (reference sequence). The CDR3 covers 15 residues. The V and J ends lost 1 base and 10 bases respectively, with 20 bases between them.

This chain joins TRBV20-1 and TRBJ2-1; D is ambiguous. Trimming took off 8 bases at V and 7 bases at J, with 12 bases between the two ends. The germline V gene encodes CDR1 DFQATT and CDR2 SNEGSKA (reference sequence). This CDR3 comprises 11 residues. The CDR3 DNA reads as TGCAGTACGGTGGGCGCAAATGAGCAGTTCTTC. This codes for CSTVGANEQFF.

This clone was observed a handful of times. The chain joins TRBV9 to TRBJ2-1; no clear D. Germline CDR1 reads SGDLS; CDR2 reads YYNGEE. CDR3 length: 16 residues. Trimming shortened V by 3 bases and J by 0 bases, and 13 bases separated the two germline ends. DNA for the CDR3: TGTGCCAGCAGCGGCCGACTTCCGTCCTCCTACAATGAGCAGTTCTTC. Its translation: CASSGRLPSSYNEQFF.

V and J are TRBV30 and TRBJ2-3; no definite D call. Germline V CDR1 and CDR2: GTSNPN, SVGIG (reference sequence). The CDR3 spans 14 residues. V lost 2 bases and J lost 0, with 9 bases in between. This CDR3 is CAWSNEFSTDTQYF. The CDR3 DNA reads TGTGCCTGGAGTAATGAGTTTAGCACAGATACGCAGTATTTT. The variable domain in full, completed from reference TRBV30 and TRBJ2-3, reads SQTIHQWPATLVQPVGSPLSLECTVEGTSNPNLYWYRQAAGRGLQLLFYSVGIGQISSEVPQNLSASRPQDRQFILSSKKLLLSDSGFYLCAWSNEFSTDTQYFGPGTRLTVL.

The chain employs TRBV18 and TRBJ1-1, with D tentatively TRBD1 (5 bases). Per germline, CDR1 KGHSH and CDR2 LQKENI. The CDR3 consists of 14 residues. Trimming removed 2 bases from V and 1 base from J, with 8 bases in between. The CDR3 region has the DNA TGTGCCAGCTCACCAGACAGCCGGAACACTGAAGCTTTCTTT. Its protein product is CASSPDSRNTEAFF.

This clone was picked up a small number of times. The chain is built from TRBV4-3 and TRBJ1-2; 8 positions agree with TRBD1. The germline CDR1 and CDR2 sequences are LGHNA and YSLEER. V trimming: 1 base; J trimming: 4 bases; junction bases outside the gene matches: 5. The CDR3 loop spans 15 amino acids. CDR3 bases: TGCGCCAGCAGCCAAGGTCGGCAGGGGGCCTATGGCTACACCTTC. Amino acids: CASSQGRQGAYGYTF.

This clone was picked up a small number of times. V usage is TRBV7-6 and J usage is TRBJ1-2; possibly TRBD1 for D (5 bases). CDR1 is SGHVS and CDR2 is FNYEAQ in the germline V gene. Trimming took 0 bases from V and 0 from J, leaving 8 bases between them. The CDR3 consists of 15 residues. DNA for the CDR3: TGTGCCAGCAGCTTAGCGCCGACAGCTAACTATGGCTACACCTTC. Translating gives CASSLAPTANYGYTF.

The genes are TRBV5-4 and TRBJ1-1; the D is unclear. The CDR3 totals 15 residues. The germline V gene has CDR1 SGHNT and CDR2 YYREEE (reference sequence). Trimming cost V 0 bases and J 0 bases, with 9 bases left between them. The CDR3 sequence is CASSLAVRMNTEAFF. The CDR3 DNA reads as TGTGCCAGCAGCTTGGCCGTGAGGATGAACACTGAAGCTTTCTTT.

This clone was counted at least ten times. The genes are TRBV23-1 and TRBJ2-5; TRBD2 aligns across 10 bases. Being an ORF, TRBV23-1 has a function that is uncertain. Trimming at V came to 11 bases and at J to 2 bases, leaving 5 bases not matched to a gene. The CDR3 has 13 amino acids. The CDR3 here is CAGGLADQETQYF. The CDR3 coding sequence is TGCGCCGGAGGACTAGCGGATCAAGAGACCCAGTACTTC.